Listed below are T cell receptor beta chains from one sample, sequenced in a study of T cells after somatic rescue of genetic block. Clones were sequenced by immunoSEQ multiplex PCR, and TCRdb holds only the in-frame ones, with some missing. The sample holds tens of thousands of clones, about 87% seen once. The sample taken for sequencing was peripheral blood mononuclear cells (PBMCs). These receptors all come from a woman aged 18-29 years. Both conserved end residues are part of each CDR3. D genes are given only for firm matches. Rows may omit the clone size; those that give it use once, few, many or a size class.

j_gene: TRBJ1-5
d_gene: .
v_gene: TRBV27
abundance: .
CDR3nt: TGTGCCAGCAGTATGGGGCGGGGCGGGGATCAGCCCCAGCATTTT
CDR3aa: CASSMGRGGDQPQHF

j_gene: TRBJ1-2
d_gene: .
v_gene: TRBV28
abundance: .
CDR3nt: TGTGCCAGCAGTTTGGGAGGGTGGGGCTATGGCTACACCTTC
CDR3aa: CASSLGGWGYGYTF

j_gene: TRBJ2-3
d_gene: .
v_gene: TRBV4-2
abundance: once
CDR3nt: TGTGCCAGCAGCCAAGATTTTGGGGATGGTGGTACGCAGTATTTT
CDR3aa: CASSQDFGDGGTQYF

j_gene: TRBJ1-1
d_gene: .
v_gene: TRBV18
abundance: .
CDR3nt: TGTGCCAGCTCACCCCAGAAGAACACTGAAGCTTTCTTT
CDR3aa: CASSPQKNTEAFF

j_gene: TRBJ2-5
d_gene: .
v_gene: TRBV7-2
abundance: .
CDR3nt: TGTGCCAGCAGACCAGAAGGTGTTGGGACCCAGTACTTC
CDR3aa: CASRPEGVGTQYF

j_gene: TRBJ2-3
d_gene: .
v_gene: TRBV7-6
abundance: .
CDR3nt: TGTGCCAGCAGCTTTAGTCAAGGTCCTCCAGATACGCAGTATTTT
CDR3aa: CASSFSQGPPDTQYF

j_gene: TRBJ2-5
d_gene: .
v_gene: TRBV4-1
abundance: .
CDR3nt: TGCGCCAGCAGCCAAGTTCCGTTCCAAGAGACCCAGTACTTC
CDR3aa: CASSQVPFQETQYF

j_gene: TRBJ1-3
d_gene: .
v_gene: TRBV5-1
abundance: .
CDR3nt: TGCGCCAGCAGCTTGCAGGGCCTTTCCGGAAACACCATATATTTT
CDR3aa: CASSLQGLSGNTIYF

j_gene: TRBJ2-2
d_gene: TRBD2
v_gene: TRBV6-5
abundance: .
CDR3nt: TGTGCCAGCAGTTACAGGACTAGCGGGAGTACCGGGGAGCTGTTTTTT
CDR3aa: CASSYRTSGSTGELFF

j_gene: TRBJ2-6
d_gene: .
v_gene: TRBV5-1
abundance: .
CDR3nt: TGCGCCAGCAATCCCCAGGGTGTAACTGGGGCCAACGTCCTGACTTTC
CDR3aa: CASNPQGVTGANVLTF

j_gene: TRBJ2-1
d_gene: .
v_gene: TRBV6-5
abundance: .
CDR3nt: TGTGCCAGCAGTTACGAGGGGGGAGCCTACAATGAGCAGTTCTTC
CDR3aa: CASSYEGGAYNEQFF

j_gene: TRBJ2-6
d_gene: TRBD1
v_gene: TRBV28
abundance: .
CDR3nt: TGTGCCAGCAGTAGGACAGGGGGCGACTCAAGCTCTGGGGCCAACGTCCTGACTTTC
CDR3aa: CASSRTGGDSSSGANVLTF

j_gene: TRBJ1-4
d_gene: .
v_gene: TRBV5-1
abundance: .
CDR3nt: TGCGCCAGCAGGGAACAGCCCCCGAATGAAAAACTGTTTTTT
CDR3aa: CASREQPPNEKLFF

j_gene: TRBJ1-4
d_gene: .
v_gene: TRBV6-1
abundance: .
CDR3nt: TGTGCCAGCAGTGAAGCAGGCGTGGGAAAACTGTTTTTT
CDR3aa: CASSEAGVGKLFF

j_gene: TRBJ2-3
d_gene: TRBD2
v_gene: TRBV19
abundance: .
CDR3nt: TGTGCCAGTAGTGCGGGAGGTTCAGATACGCAGTATTTT
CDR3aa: CASSAGGSDTQYF

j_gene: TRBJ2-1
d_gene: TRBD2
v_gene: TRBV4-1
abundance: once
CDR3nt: TGCGCCAGCCGAGCAGCGGGAGGGCCGTACAATGAGCAGTTCTTC
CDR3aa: CASRAAGGPYNEQFF

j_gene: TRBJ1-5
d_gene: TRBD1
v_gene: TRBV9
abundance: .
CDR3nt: TGTGCCAGCAGCCCAAACGACAGGGCCCGCAATCAGCCCCAGCATTTT
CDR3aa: CASSPNDRARNQPQHF

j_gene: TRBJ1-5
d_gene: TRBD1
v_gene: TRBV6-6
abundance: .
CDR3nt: TGTGCCAGCAGTACAGGGGGGAGCCAGCCCCAGCATTTT
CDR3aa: CASSTGGSQPQHF

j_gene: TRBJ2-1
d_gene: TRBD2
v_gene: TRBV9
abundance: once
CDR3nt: TGTGCCAGCAGCGAGGGACTAGCGGAGAATGAGCAGTTCTTC
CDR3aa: CASSEGLAENEQFF

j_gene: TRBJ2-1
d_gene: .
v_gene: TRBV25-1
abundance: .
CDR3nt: TGTGCCAGCAGTCGTGGGAAGGGGGGCTACAATGAGCAGTTCTTC
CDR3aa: CASSRGKGGYNEQFF

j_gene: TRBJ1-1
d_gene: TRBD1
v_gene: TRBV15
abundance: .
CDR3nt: TGTGCCACCAGCAGAGGGTTCGGGACAGGTGACACTGAAGCTTTCTTT
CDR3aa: CATSRGFGTGDTEAFF

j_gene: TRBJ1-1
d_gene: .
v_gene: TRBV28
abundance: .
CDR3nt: TGTGCCAGCAGTTTTGAGGGGACGAGGATCACTGAAGCTTTCTTT
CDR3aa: CASSFEGTRITEAFF

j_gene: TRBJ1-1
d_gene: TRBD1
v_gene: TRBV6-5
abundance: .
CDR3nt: TGTGCCAGCAGTTACTCTGGGACAGGGCCGAACACTGAAGCTTTCTTT
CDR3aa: CASSYSGTGPNTEAFF

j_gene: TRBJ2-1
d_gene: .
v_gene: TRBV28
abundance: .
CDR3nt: TGTGCCAGCAGTTGGTGGGCTACAGCTGTCAATGAGCAGTTCTTC
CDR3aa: CASSWWATAVNEQFF

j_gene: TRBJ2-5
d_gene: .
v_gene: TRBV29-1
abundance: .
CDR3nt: TGCAGCGGGGATAGTGGTTCGGAGACCCAGTACTTC
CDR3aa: CSGDSGSETQYF

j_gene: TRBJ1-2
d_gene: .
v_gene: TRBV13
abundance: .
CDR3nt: TGTGCCAGCAGCCCATCCTTCAGGGGCTACACCTTC
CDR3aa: CASSPSFRGYTF

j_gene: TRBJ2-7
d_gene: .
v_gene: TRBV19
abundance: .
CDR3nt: TGTGCCAGCCCCTCAACTGCGGGACTTCAGGGAGACGAGCAGTACTTC
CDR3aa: CASPSTAGLQGDEQYF

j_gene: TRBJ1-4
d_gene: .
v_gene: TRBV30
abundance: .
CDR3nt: TGTGCCTGGACCCTCACGGGGGCGCGAAAACTGTTTTTT
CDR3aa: CAWTLTGARKLFF

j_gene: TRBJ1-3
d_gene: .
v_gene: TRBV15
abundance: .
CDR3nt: TGTGCCACCAGCACCCCCCCCACAGCCCGCTCTGGAAACACCATATATTTT
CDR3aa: CATSTPPTARSGNTIYF

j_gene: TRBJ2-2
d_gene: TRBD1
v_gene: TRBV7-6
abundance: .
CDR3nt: TGTGCCAGCAGCTTACCCATGCCGGGACAGGGGGCCCTAGCGGTGAACACCGGGGAGCTGTTTTTT
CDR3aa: CASSLPMPGQGALAVNTGELFF

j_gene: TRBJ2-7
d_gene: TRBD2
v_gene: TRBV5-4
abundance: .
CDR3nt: TGTGCCAGCAGCTTGGACCGACGCCGACTAGCGACTGAGGAGCAGTACTTC
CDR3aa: CASSLDRRRLATEEQYF

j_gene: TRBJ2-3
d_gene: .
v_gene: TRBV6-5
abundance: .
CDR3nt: TGTGCCAGCAGTTACGGACGGCTGACTAGCACAGATACGCAGTATTTT
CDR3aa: CASSYGRLTSTDTQYF

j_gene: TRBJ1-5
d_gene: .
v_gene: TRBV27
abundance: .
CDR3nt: TGTGCCAGCAGTTTCCGTCCTAGGCAGCCCCAGCATTTT
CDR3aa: CASSFRPRQPQHF

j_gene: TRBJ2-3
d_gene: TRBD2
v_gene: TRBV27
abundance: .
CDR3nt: TGTGCCAGCAGCCCCCCTAGCGGGAGCCCAGATACGCAGTATTTT
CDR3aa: CASSPPSGSPDTQYF

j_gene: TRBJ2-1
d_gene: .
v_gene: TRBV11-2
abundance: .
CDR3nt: TGTGCCAGCAGTAGTCGAGGTGGGATCGGGGAGCAGTTCTTC
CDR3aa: CASSSRGGIGEQFF

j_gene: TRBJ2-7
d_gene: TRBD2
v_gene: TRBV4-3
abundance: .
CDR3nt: TGCGCCAGCAGCCAAGAATACGGGGCGGGAGAGCGCTACGAGCAGTACTTC
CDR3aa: CASSQEYGAGERYEQYF

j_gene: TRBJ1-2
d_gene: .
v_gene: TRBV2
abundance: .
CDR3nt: TGTGCCAGCAGTGGCGAGGGGCAAAGAGTCTATGGCTACACCTTC
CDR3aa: CASSGEGQRVYGYTF

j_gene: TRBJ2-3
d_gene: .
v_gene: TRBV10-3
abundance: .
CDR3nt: TGTGCCATCAGTGACCGTGGGCGCGGGTCAAATACGCAGTATTTT
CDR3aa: CAISDRGRGSNTQYF

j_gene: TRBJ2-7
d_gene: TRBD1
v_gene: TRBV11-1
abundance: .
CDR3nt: TGTGCCAGCAGCCAGACAGGGGTCGACGAGCAGTACTTC
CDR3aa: CASSQTGVDEQYF

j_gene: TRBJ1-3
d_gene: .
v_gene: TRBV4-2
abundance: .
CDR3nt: TGTGCCAGCAGCCGGAAGAGGGACGGGAGCTCTGGAAACACCATATATTTT
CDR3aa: CASSRKRDGSSGNTIYF

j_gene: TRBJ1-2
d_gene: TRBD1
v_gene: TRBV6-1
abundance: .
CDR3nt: TGTGCCAGCGGGACAGGGGCTGGCTACACCTTC
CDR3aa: CASGTGAGYTF

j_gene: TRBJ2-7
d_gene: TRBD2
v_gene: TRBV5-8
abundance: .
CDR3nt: TGTGCCAGCAGCTTGTTGACTAGCGGGCGGTTCGAGCAGTACTTC
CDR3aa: CASSLLTSGRFEQYF

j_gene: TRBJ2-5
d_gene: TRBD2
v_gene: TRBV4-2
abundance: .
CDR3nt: TGTGCCAGCGCCCAATTTATAGCGGGAGGGGGAGAGACCCAGTACTTC
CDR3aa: CASAQFIAGGGETQYF

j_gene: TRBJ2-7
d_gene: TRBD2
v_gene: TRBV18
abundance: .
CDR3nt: TGTGCCAGCTCACGAACTAGCGGGGCCTACGAGCAGTACTTC
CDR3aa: CASSRTSGAYEQYF

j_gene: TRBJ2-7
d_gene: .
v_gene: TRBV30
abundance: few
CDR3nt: TGTGCCTGGAAGGAGGACGAGCAGTACTTC
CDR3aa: CAWKEDEQYF

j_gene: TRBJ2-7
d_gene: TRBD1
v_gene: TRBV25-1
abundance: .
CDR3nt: TGTGCCAGCAGCCTAGGGACAGGGAGGTACGAGCAGTACTTC
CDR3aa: CASSLGTGRYEQYF

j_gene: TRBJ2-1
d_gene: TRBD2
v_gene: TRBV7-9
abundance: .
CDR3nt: TGTGCCAGCAGCCCGGGACTAGCGGTCTACAATGAGCAGTTCTTC
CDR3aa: CASSPGLAVYNEQFF

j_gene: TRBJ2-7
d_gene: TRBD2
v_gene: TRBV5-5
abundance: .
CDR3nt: TGTGCCAGCAGCAACGACCCCGGGGGGGGCGGGAGGATGCAGTACTTC
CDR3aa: CASSNDPGGGGRMQYF

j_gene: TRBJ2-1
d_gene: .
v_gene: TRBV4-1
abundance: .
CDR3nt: TGCGCCAGCAGCCCAATTATCCGGGGCAATGAGCAGTTCTTC
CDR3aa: CASSPIIRGNEQFF

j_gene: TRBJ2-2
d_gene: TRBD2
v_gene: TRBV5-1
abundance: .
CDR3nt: TGCGCCAGCAGGGCTAGCGGGTCGAACACCGGGGAGCTGTTTTTT
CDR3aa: CASRASGSNTGELFF

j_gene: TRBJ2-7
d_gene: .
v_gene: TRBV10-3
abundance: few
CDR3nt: TGTGCCATCAGTGGGGGGTACGAGCAGTACTTC
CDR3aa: CAISGGYEQYF

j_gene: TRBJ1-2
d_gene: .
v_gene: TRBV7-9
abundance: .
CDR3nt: TGTGCCAGCGATCGCATTAACTATGGCTACACCTTC
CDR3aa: CASDRINYGYTF

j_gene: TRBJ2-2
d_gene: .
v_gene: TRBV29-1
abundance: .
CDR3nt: TGCAGCGTTGGATTCGGCGGCCTACCCGGGGAGCTGTTTTTT
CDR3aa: CSVGFGGLPGELFF

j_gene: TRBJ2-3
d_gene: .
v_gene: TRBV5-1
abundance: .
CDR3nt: TGCGCCAGCAGCCGGACTAACACAGATACGCAGTATTTT
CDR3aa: CASSRTNTDTQYF

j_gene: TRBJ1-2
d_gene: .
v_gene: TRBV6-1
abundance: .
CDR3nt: TGTGCCAGCAGTGGTACGCTCCGCCTTGAGGGCTACACCTTC
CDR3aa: CASSGTLRLEGYTF